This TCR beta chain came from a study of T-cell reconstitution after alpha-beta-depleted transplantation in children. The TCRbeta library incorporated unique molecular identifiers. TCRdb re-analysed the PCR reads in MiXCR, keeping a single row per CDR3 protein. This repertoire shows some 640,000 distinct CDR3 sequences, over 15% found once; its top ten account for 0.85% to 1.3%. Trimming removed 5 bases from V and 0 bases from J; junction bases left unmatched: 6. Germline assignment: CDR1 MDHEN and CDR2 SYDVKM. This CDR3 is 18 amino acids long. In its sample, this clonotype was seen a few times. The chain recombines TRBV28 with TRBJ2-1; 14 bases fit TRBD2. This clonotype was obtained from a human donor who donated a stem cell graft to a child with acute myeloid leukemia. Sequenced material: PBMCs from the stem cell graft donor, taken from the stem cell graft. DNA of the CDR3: TGTGCCAGCAGTGTACCGGGACTAGCGGGGGCCTCCTACAATGAGCAGTTCTTC. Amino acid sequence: CASSVPGLAGASYNEQFF.